This T cell receptor beta chain comes out of a study of T cell repertoires in ileal Crohn's disease (dated by TCRdb to the late 2010s). For context, the study as a whole: The median duration of disease was around 8 years, and at the time of surgery 35% of patients were active smokers. All patients had surgery for a complication: stricturing disease in 61% and penetrating disease in around 39%. A Rutgeerts score higher than i0 was the definition used for endoscopic postoperative recurrence. The study sequenced 150 to 200 mucosal samples from some 55 patients, taken at several locations on the surgical specimen and at postoperative endoscopy. TCR repertoire analysis was done in some 55 Crohn's disease patients from a prospective multicentre cohort. The study was conducted in parallel with a multicentre cohort built to find predictors of early endoscopic recurrence after ileocolonic resection. Roughly half of the patients were given postoperative therapy, with about 18 on anti-TNF agents and approximately ten on thiopurines. The paper as a whole reports these results and caveats: A significantly higher proportion of clonal expansions was observed in active smokers at surgery than in non-smokers (about 25% vs 20%, p=0.02). Mucosal CD4 and CD8 T cells were sorted and sequenced only in a subgroup of patients, the size of which was not stated. Compared with CD4 T cells, sorted CD8 T cells held more high-frequency clones, which suggests that the mucosal expansions were mostly CD8. Higher high-frequency clone percentages at surgery were associated with endoscopic recurrence; all patients with clonality above 26.8% (18/57) had recurrence.

Turning to this clone: Its antigen is not yet known. Base-call qualities are not available, and no considerably larger clone is one nucleotide away.

To be eligible, patients had to be adults with ileal or ileocolonic Crohn's disease and an indication for ileocolonic resection. Whole ileal mucosal biopsies were stored frozen at -80°C before DNA extraction. Genomic DNA was isolated from frozen whole biopsies using a TRizol-based method, and the DNA was quantified with a NanoDrop 2000 spectrophotometer. The CDR3 goes from the cysteine to the phenylalanine over 14 residues. Only CDR3 DNA remains: 42 bases, in frame from the first base. Trimming at the junction amounts to 4 bases on V and 3 bases on J, and the germline ends lie 11 bases apart. Reading the germline V gene gives CDR1 SGDLS and CDR2 YYNGEE. For commercial TCRB immunosequencing, 400 to 550 nanograms of biopsy DNA were submitted for each sample. Adaptive Biotechnology amplified the CDR3 regions from genomic DNA with a two-step multiplex PCR designed to control amplification bias. Primers covering every V and J gene segment were used in the first PCR, while barcodes and Illumina adapters were added in the second PCR. CDR3 libraries were sequenced using an Illumina instrument. The authors' pipeline ran thus. Vendor-provided pipelines were combined with custom analysis of raw data in R/Bioconductor under R version 3.3.0. Clonality, which ranges from 0 to 1, was calculated as the inverse of the normalised Shannon entropy across all productive clones. High-frequency clones were defined as the share of the repertoire taken up by the top 100 clones, keeping only clones that passed a 95% confidence test. Overlap between samples was measured with the Morisita-Horn index, while repertoire diversity was measured with the Simpson index. The table was pulled from immuneACCESS by TCRdb, which kept in-frame rearrangements only. Such tables lose some clones; where checked, under half of the loss comes from unresolved V genes, and the rest has no known cause. V and J calls and clone size are copied from that table; D and trimming were computed from the DNA. Counted in this sample were around 15,000 clones; 70% to 90% of them appeared once. Approximately 10% of the sample goes to the ten largest clones.

Sequenced: ileal tissue. The chain was built from TRBV9 and TRBJ1-5, and possibly TRBD1, on 6 matching bases. The clonotype originates from an adult with Crohn's disease. The CDR3 protein sequence reads: CASSSGHYNQPQHF. The nucleotide sequence is given as TGTGCCAGCAGCTCGGGACACTACAATCAGCCCCAGCATTTT.